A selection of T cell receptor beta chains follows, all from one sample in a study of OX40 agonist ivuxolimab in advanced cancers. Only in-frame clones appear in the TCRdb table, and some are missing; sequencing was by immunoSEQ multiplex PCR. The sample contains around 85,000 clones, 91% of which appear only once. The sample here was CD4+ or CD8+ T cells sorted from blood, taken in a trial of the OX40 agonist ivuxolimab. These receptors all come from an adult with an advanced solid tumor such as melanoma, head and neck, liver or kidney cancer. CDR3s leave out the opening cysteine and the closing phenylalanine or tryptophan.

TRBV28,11,ASSSGQEDEQY
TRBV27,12,ASSLLSSGRGYT
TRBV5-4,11,ASSFQFTGELF
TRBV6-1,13,ASSEGWGGRNEQF
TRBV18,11,ASSPGGNTEAF
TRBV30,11,AWTTGAVTEAF
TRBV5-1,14,ASSLVVAGGQETQY
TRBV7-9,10,ASSLTGSGYT
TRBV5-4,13,ASSYRDKNTGELF
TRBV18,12,ASTTAAFSYEQY
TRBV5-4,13,ASSPGTAFQETQY
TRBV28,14,ASSPRDLLPRQPQH
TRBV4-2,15,ASSPGAGRSKNTEAF
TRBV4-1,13,ASSQGTGVYNEQF
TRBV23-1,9,ASSQGSIQY
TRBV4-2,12,ASSRLGQQETQY
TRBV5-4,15,ASSMGLAGAIDETQY
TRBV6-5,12,ASSPGTANQPQH
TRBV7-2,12,ASSLQPNSYEQY
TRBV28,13,ASSLYGSPQGEQY
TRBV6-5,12,ASSRQGTPARYT
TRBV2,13,ASSKTGDSNQPQH
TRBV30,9,AWSSAYEQY
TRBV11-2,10,ASSLNGGGQF
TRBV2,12,ASRLAGSTDTQY
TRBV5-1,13,ARPLCGREGETQY
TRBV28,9,ASSLGYEQY
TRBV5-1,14,ASSLDTAGGSYEQY
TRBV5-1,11,ASSLWQDNEQF
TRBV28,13,ASSFAQGRTGELF
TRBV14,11,ASSWTGINGYT
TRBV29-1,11,SVARTGPGELF
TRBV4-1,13,ASSHGTLKYNEQF
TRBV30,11,AWSISGANVLT
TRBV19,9,ASSREEKQY
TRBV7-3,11,ASSLGHTGELF
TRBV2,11,ASRLEGRGGYT
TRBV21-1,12,ASSDGQGAVEQY
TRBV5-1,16,ASSLAGSIGVSSYEQY
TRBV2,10,ASSKPAGELF
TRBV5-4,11,ASSLEGNYGYT
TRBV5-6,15,ASSRRGLAGELQSTW
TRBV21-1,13,ASTPGDRGRETQY
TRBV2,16,ASSEVRQRSSGANVLT
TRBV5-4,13,ASSLAGTGGTEAF
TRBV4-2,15,ASSQDLASGPFETQY
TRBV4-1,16,ASSQDVGLAVTAGELF
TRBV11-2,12,ASSLSGGGETQY
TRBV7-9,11,ASSRSPRNEQF
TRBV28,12,ASNPRGRDRGYT
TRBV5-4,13,ASSLEGLNTGELF
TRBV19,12,ASSLTGVGYEQY
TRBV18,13,ASSPGTSAQETQY
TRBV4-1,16,ASSQVLRVRESTDTQY
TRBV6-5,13,ASSRIGGVLTEAF